Sequencing of this T cell receptor (beta chain) was carried out in a study of T cell responses to AZD1222 COVID-19 vaccine. This CDR3 is 13 amino acids long. Germline loops: CDR1 SGHRS, CDR2 YFSETQ. J lost 7 bases, V lost 4 bases, and 7 bases had no gene match. In the case of this clone: What it recognizes is unknown.

Overall study results and limits: Two doses of AZD1222 preceded a rise in Spike-specific TCR breadth and depth.

Assay: immunoSEQ multiplex PCR; the TCRdb copy retains only in-frame clones and omits some. The sample consists of 79,000 or so clones, 65% to 80% of them appearing once. The chain links TRBV5-1 to TRBJ1-2; 7 nucleotides line up with TRBD1. The TCR comes from an adult who received the MenACWY meningococcal vaccine as a control. This sample comprised peripheral blood, obtained 28 days after the second dose of the MenACWY control vaccine. The CDR3, as DNA: TGCGCCAGCAGCCCTGACAGGGAGGGTGGCTACACCTTC. Its protein is CASSPDREGGYTF.